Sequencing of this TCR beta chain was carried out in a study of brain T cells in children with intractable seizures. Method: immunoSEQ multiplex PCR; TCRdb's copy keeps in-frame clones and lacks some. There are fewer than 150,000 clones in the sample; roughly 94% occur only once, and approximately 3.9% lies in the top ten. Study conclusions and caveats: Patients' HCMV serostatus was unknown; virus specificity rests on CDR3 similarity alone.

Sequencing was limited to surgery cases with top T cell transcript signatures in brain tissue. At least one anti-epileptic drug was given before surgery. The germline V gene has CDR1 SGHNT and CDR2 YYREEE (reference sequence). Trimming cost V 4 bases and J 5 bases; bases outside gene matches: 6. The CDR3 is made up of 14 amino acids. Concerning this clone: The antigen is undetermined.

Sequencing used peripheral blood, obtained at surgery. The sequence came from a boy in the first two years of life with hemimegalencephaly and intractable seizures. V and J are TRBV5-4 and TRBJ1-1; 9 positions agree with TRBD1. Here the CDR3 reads CASSPGQGRTEAFF. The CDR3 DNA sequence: TGTGCCAGCAGCCCAGGACAGGGGAGGACTGAAGCTTTCTTT.